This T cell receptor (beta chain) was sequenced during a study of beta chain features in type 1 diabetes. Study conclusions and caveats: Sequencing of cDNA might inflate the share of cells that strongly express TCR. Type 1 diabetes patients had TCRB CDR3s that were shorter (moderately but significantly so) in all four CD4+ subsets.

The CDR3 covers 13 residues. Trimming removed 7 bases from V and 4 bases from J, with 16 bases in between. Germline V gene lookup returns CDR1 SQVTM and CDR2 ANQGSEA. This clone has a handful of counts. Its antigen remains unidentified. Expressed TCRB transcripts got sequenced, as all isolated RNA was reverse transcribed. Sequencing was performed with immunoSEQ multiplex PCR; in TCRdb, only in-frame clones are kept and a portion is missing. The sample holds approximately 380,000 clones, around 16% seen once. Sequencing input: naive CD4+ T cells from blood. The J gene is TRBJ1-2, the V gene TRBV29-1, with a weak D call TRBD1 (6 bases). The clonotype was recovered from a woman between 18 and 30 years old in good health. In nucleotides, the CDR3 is TGCAGCGCCGCAACAGGGTCCCCCTATGGCTACACCTTC. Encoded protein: CSAATGSPYGYTF.